These 19 T cell receptor beta chains originate from one sample sequenced in a study of breast tumors, draining lymph nodes, adjacent tissues. MiXCR, run by TCRdb on the multiplex PCR reads, gives a single entry per CDR3 protein. The sample carries approximately 150,000 distinct CDR3 sequences, around a third recorded once. The lymph nodes were axillary draining lymph nodes from breast cancer patients. Specimen: axillary lymph node tissue. Every receptor here comes from a female donor with breast cancer. Some clones in this sample may be carry-over from other donors' samples.

The sample holds many counts of this clonotype. The chain carries TRBV5-1 and TRBJ1-4; a weak D match, TRBD1 (6 bases). This CDR3 comprises 16 residues. Deletions cut 0 bases from V and 5 bases from J, with 14 bases between. CDR1 and CDR2 from the germline V gene are SGHRS and YFSETQ. This chain's CDR3 is CASSLGDGGGNEKLFF. In nucleotides, the CDR3 is TGCGCCAGCAGCTTGGGAGACGGGGGCGGAAATGAAAAACTGTTTTTT. Combining the CDR3 with reference TRBV5-1 and TRBJ1-4 gives the whole variable domain KAGVTQTPRYLIKTRGQQVTLSCSPISGHRSVSWYQQTPGQGLQFLFEYFSETQRNKGNFPGRFSGRQFSNSRSEMNVSTLELGDSALYLCASSLGDGGGNEKLFFGSGTQLSVL.

As regards this clonotype: This may stem from a read error, because a much larger clone lies one nucleotide away. This chain links TRBV20-1 with TRBJ2-4, with D tentatively TRBD2 (7 bases). V lost 8 bases, J lost 8 bases, and 16 bases lay in between. Germline V CDR1 and CDR2: DFQATT, SNEGSKA (reference sequence). There are 12 residues in the CDR3. CDR3 in amino acids: CSTRGAGDIQYF. The DNA for the CDR3 is TGCAGTACAAGGGGGGCGGGAGACATTCAGTACTTC.

This clonotype has ten or more counts. J is TRBJ2-5 and V is TRBV2; no clear D gene. Germline V gene lookup returns CDR1 SNHLY and CDR2 FYNNEI. This CDR3 comprises 11 residues. The V gene lost 6 bases and the J gene lost 5 bases, with 7 bases spanning the gap. The CDR3 reads CASRQPETQYF. The CDR3 nucleotides read TGTGCCAGCAGACAACCCGAGACCCAGTACTTC.

In its sample, this clonotype was seen many times. The V call is TRBV10-3, the J call TRBJ2-1; D is possibly TRBD1 or TRBD2 (5 bases each). The CDR3 spans 18 residues. The V end was cut by 2 bases, the J end by 0 bases, with 17 bases between. CDR1 and CDR2 (germline): ENHRY, SYGVKD. The CDR3 coding sequence is TGTGCCATCAGTGAGGGTGATGGGTGGGGGAGCTCCTACAATGAGCAGTTCTTC. Translated: CAISEGDGWGSSYNEQFF.

This clonotype was counted ten times or more. This may be a read error: a much more frequent sequence differs by one nucleotide. The rearrangement joins TRBV15 to TRBJ1-5, with 7 bases that match TRBD1. The CDR3 is 14 residues long. Germline V gene lookup returns CDR1 LNHNV and CDR2 YYDKDF (reference sequence). The CDR3 nucleotides are TGTGCCACCGGCAGAACAGGGGGCAATCAGCCCCAGCATTTT. Encoded protein: CATGRTGGNQPQHF.

This clonotype has a count of ten or more. CDR3 DNA: TGTGCCAGCAGTGATACCGCTACAGATACGCAGTATTTT. This sequence encodes CASSDTATDTQYF. The genes are TRBV2 and TRBJ2-3; D gene unclear. V was trimmed by 3 bases and J by 3 bases, leaving 7 bases between them. From germline, CDR1 is SNHLY and CDR2 FYNNEI. The CDR3 covers 13 residues. The full variable domain, completed using reference TRBV2 and TRBJ2-3, is EPEVTQTPSHQVTQMGQEVILRCVPISNHLYFYWYRQILGQKVEFLVSFYNNEISEKSEIFDDQFSVERPDGSNFTLKIRSTKLEDSAMYFCASSDTATDTQYFGPGTRLTVL.

This clonotype was recorded at least ten times. The chain uses TRBV11-2 and TRBJ2-5; no firm D call. Trimming removed 1 base from V and 7 bases from J, with 7 bases in between. The CDR3 is made up of 12 amino acids. Germline assignment: CDR1 SGHAT and CDR2 FQNNGV. The CDR3 DNA sequence: TGTGCCAGCAGCTTAGGCGACCGGACCCAGTACTTC. This sequence encodes CASSLGDRTQYF.

The chain carries TRBV20-1 and TRBJ2-7, with 11 bases aligning to TRBD1. This CDR3 has 11 amino acids. Per germline, CDR1 DFQATT and CDR2 SNEGSKA (reference sequence). The CDR3 is CRTDRGREQYF. The CDR3 DNA sequence: TGCAGGACGGACAGGGGGCGCGAGCAGTACTTC.

The chain is built from TRBV30 and TRBJ1-6; TRBD1 might be the D (6 bases). Trimming pared 2 bases from V and 11 bases from J, leaving 10 bases between. The CDR3 is 12 amino acids. Looked up from germline, CDR1 is GTSNPN and CDR2 is SVGIG (reference sequence). Here the CDR3 DNA reads TGTGCCTGGAGTTCGACAGGACCACCCCTCCACTTT. It is translated as CAWSSTGPPLHF.

With respect to this clonotype: Relative to the germline gene, one junction end is altered; a read error may explain this. The chain employs TRBV6-2 or TRBV6-3 and TRBJ1-5, with no clear D. Germline V gene lookup returns CDR1 MNHEY and CDR2 SVGEGT. The CDR3 runs 13 residues. CDR3 protein: CASSHSYSQPQHF. CDR3 DNA: TGTGCCAGCAGTCACTCGTACAGTCAGCCCCAGCATTTT.

This clonotype was recorded at least ten times. The chain employs TRBV28 and TRBJ2-1; possibly TRBD1 for D (5 bases). The CDR3 has 12 amino acids. The V end lost 3 bases, the J end lost 8 bases, and 8 bases lay between the germline ends. In germline, CDR1 is MDHEN, CDR2 SYDVKM. The CDR3 coding sequence is TGTGCCAGCAGTTTGCAGGGCCATGAGCAGTTCTTC. It specifies CASSLQGHEQFF.

This clonotype was counted a few times. The chain has TRBV5-1 and TRBJ1-1, with D possibly being TRBD1 (6 bases). The V end lost 0 bases, the J end lost 0 bases, and 9 bases lay between the germline ends. The CDR3 totals 15 residues. Germline V CDR1 and CDR2: SGHRS, YFSETQ. The CDR3 is CASSLDRAVNTEAFF. CDR3 in DNA: TGCGCCAGCAGCTTGGACAGGGCCGTGAACACTGAAGCTTTCTTT.

This clonotype was observed a handful of times. This sequence joins TRBV20-1 and TRBJ2-5; TRBD2 agrees at 12 bases. CDR1 is DFQATT, CDR2 SNEGSKA, per germline (reference sequence). Trimming cost V 2 bases and J 5 bases; bases outside gene matches: 3. The CDR3 length is 14 residues. The CDR3, as DNA: TGCAGTGCTAGACTAGCGGGGGGGGGGGAGACCCAGTACTTC. Residues: CSARLAGGGETQYF.

The V gene is TRBV27, the J gene TRBJ1-2; 7 positions match TRBD1. The CDR3 runs 15 residues. Looked up from germline, CDR1 is MNHEY and CDR2 is SMNVEV (reference sequence). Trimming cost V 4 bases and J 4 bases; bases outside gene matches: 9. The CDR3, as DNA: TGTGCCAGCAGTTCCCTTGGCAGGGACAGCTATGGCTACACCTTC. Translating gives CASSSLGRDSYGYTF.

This clonotype was observed a single time. Because the CDR3's place on the DNA is in doubt, the DNA is left out and the CDR3 is given as listed by TCRdb. The V call is TRBV6-6, the J call TRBJ2-1. Per the germline V gene, CDR1 is MNHNY and CDR2 is SVGAGI (reference sequence). The CDR3 spans 18 amino acids, including both terminal residues. CDR3 protein: CASSIYLCSVLKSNEQFF.

The V and J genes are TRBV7-2 and TRBJ2-5, with 9 bases aligning to TRBD2. The CDR3 length is 15 residues. Germline V gene lookup returns CDR1 SGHTA and CDR2 FQGNSA. V trimming: 3 bases; J trimming: 2 bases; junction bases outside the gene matches: 4. CDR3 DNA: TGTGCCAGCAGCTTTAGCGGGGGAGGGCAAGAGACCCAGTACTTC. Its protein product is CASSFSGGGQETQYF.

This clonotype was recorded at least ten times. V is TRBV5-1 and J is TRBJ2-3; D not certain. CDR1 is SGHRS, CDR2 YFSETQ, per germline. Trimming removed 5 bases at V and 6 bases at J, with 7 bases between. The CDR3 loop spans 11 amino acids. The CDR3 loop reads CASSIRDTQYF. CDR3 sequence (DNA): TGCGCCAGCAGTATCCGGGATACGCAGTATTTT.

This clonotype came up many times. V gene TRBV2 combines with J gene TRBJ1-4; the D gene is possibly TRBD1 (6 bases). The CDR3 covers 15 residues. Germline V gene lookup returns CDR1 SNHLY and CDR2 FYNNEI. V was pared by 2 bases and J by 4 bases, with 11 bases between. The CDR3 loop is CASSEQGGGNEKLFF. CDR3 nucleotides: TGTGCCAGCAGTGAACAGGGAGGGGGTAATGAAAAACTGTTTTTT. The whole variable domain, filled in from reference TRBV2 and TRBJ1-4, reads EPEVTQTPSHQVTQMGQEVILRCVPISNHLYFYWYRQILGQKVEFLVSFYNNEISEKSEIFDDQFSVERPDGSNFTLKIRSTKLEDSAMYFCASSEQGGGNEKLFFGSGTQLSVL.

This chain joins TRBV27 and TRBJ2-1; no reliable D call. Germline V gives CDR1 MNHEY, CDR2 SMNVEV (reference sequence). There are 17 residues in the CDR3. Trimming left V 6 bases short and J 0 bases short, with 18 bases between. The chain's CDR3 is CASSKNSNPSSYNEQFF. The CDR3 DNA follows: TGTGCCAGCAGCAAAAACAGCAACCCAAGCTCCTACAATGAGCAGTTCTTC.